This section outlines one T cell receptor (beta chain) sequence together with its context. The data belong to a study of control samples from healthy donors and cancer patients. This CDR3 has 17 residues. Produced via immunoSEQ multiplex PCR; TCRdb's table is partial and in-frame only. The sample lists about 150,000 clones, more than 85% occurring once. The specimen was blood. The TCR comes from a woman aged 40-49 years in good health. The J gene is TRBJ2-5, the V gene TRBV1; TRBD2 reflects the table's D call only, with no check against the DNA. TRBV1 is marked as a pseudogene. Written as DNA, the CDR3 is TGCACCAGCAGCCCTAGGACTAGCGGGGGGGCCGGTGAGACCCAGTACTTC. Translation gives CTSSPRTSGGAGETQYF.